Listed here is a single T cell receptor (beta chain). The antigen it binds to is not known. No base-level quality is on record; no much larger clone is a single base apart. These data originate in a study of blood T cell repertoires in COVID-19 (dated by TCRdb to 2020 to 2021). A note on the overall study: The collaborator samples originated in the United States, Italy and Spain and spanned the acute and convalescent phases of COVID-19. The prospective study material was composed of cDNA or gDNA derived from T cells, B-cell-depleted T cells, or PBMCs. Subjects who had been exposed to COVID-19, were actively infected with it, or had recovered from it provided the deeply sampled blood TCRbeta repertoires that made up the dataset. The repertoires were released in a freely available public database meant as a resource for research on the immune response to SARS-CoV-2. The samples were drawn from two sources: the first 160 participants of the ongoing ImmuneRACE study, and 1,254 subjects contributed by 6 global collaborators. Nearly every sample came with metadata listing a de-identified subject ID, COVID-19 status, age in years and sex. HLA class I and class II types, where available, came from metadata supplied by the sample provider rather than from assay-based typing. The study at large found these results: The quantity of clinical and demographic metadata differed by source and by participant and was supplied without curation.

Each collaborating institution followed its own protocols to collect whole blood in K2EDTA tubes. Collaborator samples were shipped for TCRbeta analysis as frozen whole blood, isolated PBMCs, or DNA extracted from either sample type. TCRbeta CDR3 regions were amplified from genomic DNA using the immunoSEQ Assay, a bias-controlled multiplex PCR. The authors' pipeline ran thus. Within the assay, amplification of reference gene primers was used to estimate how many nucleated cells each sample contained. Sequence reads were collapsed and filtered to measure the absolute abundance of every unique TCRbeta CDR3 rearrangement. Productive Simpson clonality was computed per sample as the square root of Simpson's diversity index over productive rearrangements. TCRdb took over this immuneACCESS table, retaining in-frame rearrangements with V and J assigned. Such tables are incomplete; in checked studies, under half of the missing clones stem from an unresolved V gene, and the remainder is unexplained. For V, J and clone size, that table is used; D and trimming come from the DNA. Within this sample are roughly 250,000 clones, with roughly 90% of them counted one time only. The ten largest account for around 0.84% of the sample.

The clonotype comes from a young man with acute or convalescent COVID-19. Sequencing was performed on peripheral blood.

At the DNA level, the sequence is TGTGCCAGCAGGGGCTTGATACCAAACAACACTGAAGCTTTCTTT. This encodes CASRGLIPNNTEAFF. Recombination joined TRBV2 with TRBJ1-1; there is no confident call for the D gene. V is clipped by 6 bases and J by 2 bases, and the sequence between their germline boundaries is 16 bases long. The germline V gene supplies CDR1 SNHLY and CDR2 FYNNEI. The CDR3 goes from the cysteine to the phenylalanine over 15 residues. Only the CDR3 DNA is retained, 45 bases long and in frame from the first base.